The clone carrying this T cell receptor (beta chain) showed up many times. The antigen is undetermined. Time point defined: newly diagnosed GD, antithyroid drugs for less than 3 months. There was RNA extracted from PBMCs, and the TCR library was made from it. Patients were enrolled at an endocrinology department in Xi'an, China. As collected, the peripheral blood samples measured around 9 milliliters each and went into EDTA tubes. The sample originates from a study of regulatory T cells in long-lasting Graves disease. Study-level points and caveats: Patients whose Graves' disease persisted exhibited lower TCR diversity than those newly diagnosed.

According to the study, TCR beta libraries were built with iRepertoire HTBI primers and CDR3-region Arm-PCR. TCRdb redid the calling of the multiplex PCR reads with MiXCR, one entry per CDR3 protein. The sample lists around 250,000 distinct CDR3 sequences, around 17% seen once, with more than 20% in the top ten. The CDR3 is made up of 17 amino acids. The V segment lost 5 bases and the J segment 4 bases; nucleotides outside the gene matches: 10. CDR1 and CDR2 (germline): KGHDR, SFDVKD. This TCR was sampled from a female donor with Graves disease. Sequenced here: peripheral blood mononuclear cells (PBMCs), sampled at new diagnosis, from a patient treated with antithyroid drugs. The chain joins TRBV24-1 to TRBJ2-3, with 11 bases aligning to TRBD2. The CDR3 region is CATSAAEASGRPDTQYF. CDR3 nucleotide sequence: TGTGCCACCAGTGCCGCTGAGGCTAGCGGGAGGCCAGATACGCAGTATTTT.